This passage covers 23 T cell receptor beta chains from one sample sequenced in a study of blood T cell repertoires in COVID-19. The assay was immunoSEQ multiplex PCR, and TCRdb's table has in-frame clones only and misses some. Seen here are 200,000 or so clones, approximately 82% observed once, and the top ten hold 2% to 2.5%. Material: peripheral blood. Receptor source: a man between 35 and 55 years old who had recovered from COVID-19.

This chain uses TRBV18 with TRBJ2-7; D perhaps matches TRBD2 (7 bases). The CDR3 loop spans 15 amino acids. Trimming removed 2 bases at V and 5 bases at J, with 16 bases between. Germline loops: CDR1 KGHSH, CDR2 LQKENI. The CDR3 DNA sequence: TGTGCCAGCTCACCAATGCGGGGGCCTACCCACGAGCAGTACTTC. Protein: CASSPMRGPTHEQYF. The whole variable domain, filled in from reference TRBV18 and TRBJ2-7, reads NAGVMQNPRHLVRRRGQEARLRCSPMKGHSHVYWYRQLPEEGLKFMVYLQKENIIDESGMPKERFSAEFPKEGPSILRIQQVVRGDSAAYFCASSPMRGPTHEQYFGPGTRLTVT.

The chain combines TRBV6-2 or TRBV6-3 with TRBJ1-5; 8 nucleotides line up with TRBD1. CDR3 length: 19 amino acids. V shed 0 bases and J 2 bases; nucleotides not matched to a gene: 12. Per the germline V gene, CDR1 is MNHEY and CDR2 is SVGEGT. The CDR3 is CASSYSAGGFPGGNQPQHF. DNA for the CDR3: TGTGCCAGCAGTTACTCGGCAGGGGGCTTCCCCGGTGGCAATCAGCCCCAGCATTTT.

The chain has TRBV6-2 or TRBV6-3 and TRBJ1-5; D call uncertain. Germline V CDR1 and CDR2: MNHEY, SVGEGT. V dropped 1 base and J dropped 2 bases, with 3 bases sitting between them. This CDR3 has 13 residues. CDR3 residues: CASSYFGNQPQHF. The CDR3 DNA reads as TGTGCCAGCAGTTACTTCGGCAATCAGCCCCAGCATTTT.

V and J are TRBV30 and TRBJ2-7; TRBD1 agrees at 9 bases. The J segment lost 1 base and the V segment lost 4 bases, leaving 5 bases of the junction unmatched. From germline, CDR1 is GTSNPN and CDR2 SVGIG (reference sequence). This CDR3 contains 14 residues. CDR3 residues: CAWNPGTGSYEQYF. DNA for the CDR3: TGTGCCTGGAACCCCGGGACAGGGTCCTACGAGCAGTACTTC. The variable domain in full, with the rest retrieved from reference TRBV30 and TRBJ2-7, is SQTIHQWPATLVQPVGSPLSLECTVEGTSNPNLYWYRQAAGRGLQLLFYSVGIGQISSEVPQNLSASRPQDRQFILSSKKLLLSDSGFYLCAWNPGTGSYEQYFGPGTRLTVT.

The V and J genes are TRBV25-1 and TRBJ1-2; the match to TRBD1 covers 7 bases. Germline CDR1 and CDR2: MGHDK and SYGVNS. The CDR3 runs 14 residues. V shed 6 bases, J shed 7 bases, and the junction held 11 bases outside the gene matches. CDR3 nucleotides: TGTGCCAGCAGCTCCTTAACAGGGGTGGTTGGCTACACCTTC. Its protein product is CASSSLTGVVGYTF.

The V call is TRBV4-2, the J call TRBJ1-6; D is possibly TRBD1 (6 bases). CDR1 is LGHNA, CDR2 YNFKEQ, per germline. Deletions cut 4 bases from V and 5 bases from J, with 18 bases between. The CDR3 loop spans 17 amino acids. The CDR3 DNA reads TGTGCCAGCAGCCCCCAACTACCGGGACAAAATAATTCACCCCTCCACTTT. Its translation: CASSPQLPGQNNSPLHF.

This CDR3 reads CASSARGGADEQFF. In DNA, the CDR3 is TGTGCCAGCAGTGCCCGGGGGGGCGCGGATGAGCAGTTCTTC. The chain has TRBV6-4 and TRBJ2-1; 8 positions agree with TRBD2. In germline, CDR1 is MRHNA, CDR2 SNTAGT. V was pared by 4 bases and J by 8 bases, with 7 bases of the junction left unmatched. The CDR3 runs to 14 residues.

The chain joins TRBV7-9 to TRBJ1-1; 9 bases map to TRBD1. Germline assignment: CDR1 SEHNR and CDR2 FQNEAQ (reference sequence). V was pared by 1 base and J by 3 bases, with 6 bases of the junction left unmatched. The CDR3 has 16 amino acids. This CDR3 is CASSLVTGGMDTEAFF. Here the CDR3 DNA reads TGTGCCAGCAGCTTAGTTACAGGGGGCATGGACACTGAAGCTTTCTTT.

This chain links TRBV15 with TRBJ2-3, with 7 bases lining up with TRBD1. CDR3 size: 14 residues. V gave up 1 base and J gave up 7 bases; unmatched junction bases: 5. CDR1 is LNHNV, CDR2 YYDKDF, per germline (reference sequence). CDR3 residues: CATSRGGGGYTQYF. CDR3 DNA: TGTGCCACCAGCAGAGGAGGGGGCGGCTATACGCAGTATTTT.

As DNA, the CDR3 is TGTGCCAGCAGCAGACCACCCAGGGGGCCGGGAGATACGCAGTATTTT. This gives the protein CASSRPPRGPGDTQYF. The chain recombines TRBV21-1 with TRBJ2-3; the tabulated D call, TRBD1, remains unverified against the DNA. TRBV21-1 is flagged as a pseudogene. This CDR3 region has 16 residues.

The chain has TRBV5-8 and TRBJ1-1, with D maybe TRBD1 (5 bases). The CDR3 is made up of 14 amino acids. Trimming shortened V by 1 base and J by 4 bases, and 11 bases separated the two germline ends. Germline V lookup: CDR1 SGHTS, CDR2 YDEGEE. The CDR3 DNA sequence: TGTGCCAGCAGCTTGCTGAGGGGAGGCACTGAAGCTTTCTTT. The encoded protein is CASSLLRGGTEAFF.

The chain links TRBV6-4 to TRBJ2-7; tentative D call: TRBD2 (6 bases). Trimming shortened V by 7 bases and J by 0 bases, and 13 bases separated the two germline ends. Germline V lookup: CDR1 MRHNA, CDR2 SNTAGT. The CDR3 has 14 amino acids. CDR3 nucleotide sequence: TGTGCCAGCAAACGGGACTCCGACTCCTACGAGCAGTACTTC. Translation: CASKRDSDSYEQYF.

This clone was seen once. The chain is built from TRBV6-5 and TRBJ1-2, with D tentatively TRBD1 (5 bases). CDR3 length: 13 residues. V was shortened by 2 bases and J by 4 bases, with 8 bases between the two germline ends. Germline V gives CDR1 MNHEY, CDR2 SVGAGI. Here the CDR3 reads CASSYGAGYGYTF. The CDR3 DNA follows: TGTGCCAGCAGTTACGGGGCAGGCTATGGCTACACCTTC.

The chain is built from TRBV5-1 and TRBJ1-2, with D uncertain. V lost 4 bases to trimming and J lost 5 bases, with 12 bases between them. The CDR3 runs to 13 residues. Germline-derived CDR1 and CDR2 are SGHRS and YFSETQ. CDR3 bases: TGCGCCAGCAGCCCCGAGTCCGGGTATGGCTACACCTTC. Residues: CASSPESGYGYTF.

V and J are TRBV7-2 and TRBJ2-5, with 7 bases that match TRBD2. The trim removed 5 bases at V and 4 bases at J, leaving 7 bases unmatched. The germline gives CDR1 SGHTA, CDR2 FQGNSA. CDR3 length: 14 residues. CDR3 in amino acids: CASSQTWGGETQYF. The CDR3 DNA follows: TGTGCCAGCAGCCAAACCTGGGGGGGAGAGACCCAGTACTTC.

The rearrangement joins TRBV2 to TRBJ2-5; a weak D match, TRBD2 (6 bases). The CDR3 consists of 16 residues. Germline lookup yields CDR1 SNHLY and CDR2 FYNNEI. V was shortened by 0 bases and J by 2 bases, with 13 bases between the two germline ends. As DNA, the CDR3 is TGTGCCAGCAGTGAAGCGCGGACTATCTTACAAGAGACCCAGTACTTC. Encoded protein: CASSEARTILQETQYF.

This sequence joins TRBV30 and TRBJ2-1; the D gene is possibly TRBD2 (6 bases). From germline, CDR1 is GTSNPN and CDR2 SVGIG (reference sequence). The CDR3 sequence is 13 residues long. The V end lost 3 bases, the J end lost 7 bases, and 13 bases lay between the germline ends. CDR3 residues: CAWSGDSVNEQFF. CDR3 nucleotide sequence: TGTGCCTGGAGCGGGGACTCTGTTAATGAGCAGTTCTTC.

The chain recombines TRBV19 with TRBJ2-3, with D maybe TRBD2 (5 bases). Trimming removed 6 bases from V and 4 bases from J, with 11 bases in between. Germline CDR1 and CDR2: LNHDA and SQIVND (reference sequence). The CDR3 is 13 residues long. The chain's CDR3 is CASSEGASDTQYF. As DNA, the CDR3 is TGTGCCAGTAGCGAGGGAGCGTCAGATACGCAGTATTTT.

The chain combines TRBV6-5 with TRBJ2-7, with a possible D match to TRBD2 (6 bases). The CDR3 runs 14 residues. From germline, CDR1 is MNHEY and CDR2 SVGAGI. V was clipped by 6 bases and J by 1 base, with 13 bases between them. The chain's CDR3 is CASSVGTASYEQYF. The CDR3 nucleotides read TGTGCCAGCAGCGTCGGGACTGCTTCCTACGAGCAGTACTTC.

The chain links TRBV10-1 to TRBJ2-1, with 7 bases matching TRBD2. CDR3 size: 16 residues. Germline V lookup: CDR1 WNHNN, CDR2 SYGVQD (reference sequence). The V segment lost 4 bases and the J segment 2 bases; nucleotides outside the gene matches: 8. The CDR3 protein is CASSVRAGYTYNEQFF. CDR3 in DNA: TGCGCCAGCAGTGTAAGAGCGGGATACACCTACAATGAGCAGTTCTTC.

The chain has TRBV6-5 and TRBJ1-5, with 8 bases aligning to TRBD1. Germline V gene data show CDR1 as MNHEY and CDR2 as SVGAGI. This CDR3 has 12 amino acids. The trim removed 9 bases at V and 10 bases at J, leaving 8 bases unmatched. The CDR3 loop is CASTGGTGPQHF. CDR3 DNA sequence: TGTGCCAGTACAGGGGGGACGGGTCCCCAGCATTTT.

V gene TRBV15 combines with J gene TRBJ2-5; TRBD2 is a possible D gene (6 bases). V was cut by 3 bases and J by 4 bases, with 18 bases left in between. CDR1 and CDR2 (germline): LNHNV, YYDKDF (reference sequence). CDR3 length: 16 residues. The DNA for the CDR3 is TGTGCCACCAGCAGCGGGGGAGCGGTGGTGCGAGAGACCCAGTACTTC. It translates to CATSSGGAVVRETQYF.

The rearrangement joins TRBV7-9 to TRBJ1-3, with D unresolved. Trimming took off 1 base at V and 3 bases at J, with 7 bases between the two ends. This CDR3 is built from 14 residues. Germline CDR1 is SEHNR and CDR2 is FQNEAQ (reference sequence). CDR3 residues: CASSLGRLGNTIYF. The CDR3 bases are TGTGCCAGCAGCTTAGGCAGGCTTGGAAACACCATATATTTT. The variable domain in full, with the rest retrieved from reference TRBV7-9 and TRBJ1-3, is DTGVSQNPRHKITKRGQNVTFRCDPISEHNRLYWYRQTLGQGPEFLTYFQNEAQLEKSRLLSDRFSAERPKGSFSTLEIQRTEQGDSAMYLCASSLGRLGNTIYFGEGSWLTVV.